This entry lists 22 T cell receptor beta chains sequenced from one sample in a study of T cell responses to AZD1222 COVID-19 vaccine. Sequencing was performed with immunoSEQ multiplex PCR; in TCRdb, only in-frame clones are kept and a portion is missing. The profile shows around 140,000 clones, roughly 89% of them singletons. The sequenced sample was peripheral blood, obtained on day 0 of AZD1222 vaccination. These receptors originate from an adult in good health.

The J gene is TRBJ2-7, the V gene TRBV2; TRBD2 agrees at 7 bases. The germline CDR1 and CDR2 sequences are SNHLY and FYNNEI. The CDR3 has 12 amino acids. V shed 6 bases and J 6 bases; nucleotides not matched to a gene: 5. CDR3 DNA: TGTGCCAGCAGGACTAGCTCCCGCGAGCAGTACTTC. It codes for CASRTSSREQYF.

V is TRBV7-9 and J is TRBJ1-2; TRBD1 matches at 7 bases. After removal of 5 bases from V and 4 bases from J, the junction contained 4 bases not matched to a gene. Germline V gene lookup returns CDR1 SEHNR and CDR2 FQNEAQ (reference sequence). This CDR3 is 13 amino acids long. The CDR3 DNA is TGTGCCAGCAGCCAGACAGGGCCCTATGGCTACACCTTC. Amino acid sequence: CASSQTGPYGYTF.

V gene TRBV27 combines with J gene TRBJ1-1, with no clear D. Germline V gene lookup returns CDR1 MNHEY and CDR2 SMNVEV (reference sequence). The V end lost 5 bases, the J end lost 3 bases, and 13 bases lay between the germline ends. The CDR3 covers 14 residues. The CDR3 coding sequence is TGTGCCAGCAGTAAAGTAGCTAGAGACACTGAAGCTTTCTTT. Its translation is CASSKVARDTEAFF.

The J gene is TRBJ2-3, the V gene TRBV24-1; TRBD1 matches 9 bases. The CDR3 totals 17 residues. V trimming: 1 base; J trimming: 2 bases; junction bases outside the gene matches: 6. Germline lookup yields CDR1 KGHDR and CDR2 SFDVKD. CDR3: CATSDFRRTGDTDTQYF. The CDR3 DNA reads TGTGCCACCAGTGATTTTAGGCGGACAGGGGACACAGATACGCAGTATTTT.

The chain carries TRBV4-1 and TRBJ2-5; 10 nucleotides line up with TRBD1. Germline V gene sequence: CDR1 MGHRA, CDR2 YSYEKL. The CDR3 length is 15 residues. J was trimmed by 4 bases and V by 4 bases; bases with no gene match: 6. DNA of the CDR3: TGCGCCAGCAGCCCGAAGGACAGGGGGATAGAGACCCAGTACTTC. Its protein is CASSPKDRGIETQYF.

The chain couples TRBV29-1 to TRBJ1-1, with a weak D call TRBD1 (6 bases). CDR3 length: 13 amino acids. Germline V gene data show CDR1 as SQVTM and CDR2 as ANQGSEA. The DNA of the CDR3 is TGCAACCTTGTATACAGGGAAAACACTGAAGCTTTCTTT. Its protein is CNLVYRENTEAFF.

This rearrangement joins TRBV7-8 to TRBJ1-5, with a tentative D call TRBD1 (5 bases). The CDR3 covers 17 residues. The V and J ends lost 0 bases and 9 bases respectively, with 21 bases between them. Germline values: CDR1 SGHVS, CDR2 FQNEAQ. CDR3 sequence: CASSLALGDGRVGPQHF. The DNA of the CDR3 is TGTGCCAGCAGCTTAGCGCTCGGGGACGGCCGTGTAGGGCCCCAGCATTTT.

This clone was counted only a few times. This rearrangement joins TRBV25-1 to TRBJ1-1, with 7 bases matching TRBD1. Trimming removed 5 bases from V and 0 bases from J; junction bases left unmatched: 9. Per germline, CDR1 MGHDK and CDR2 SYGVNS. The CDR3 is 16 amino acids. The CDR3, as DNA: TGTGCCAGCAGTCCACCAGGGGGTATATTGAACACTGAAGCTTTCTTT. This codes for CASSPPGGILNTEAFF.

The chain is built from TRBV19 and TRBJ1-5; D may be TRBD1 (5 bases). Looked up from germline, CDR1 is LNHDA and CDR2 is SQIVND (reference sequence). The CDR3 contains 15 residues. V lost 6 bases and J lost 4, with 16 bases in between. The CDR3 sequence is CASSTASRVNQPQHF. The CDR3 nucleotides read TGTGCCAGTAGCACGGCTTCCAGGGTTAATCAGCCCCAGCATTTT. Supplemented by reference TRBV19 and TRBJ1-5, the full variable domain reads DGGITQSPKYLFRKEGQNVTLSCEQNLNHDAMYWYRQDPGQGLRLIYYSQIVNDFQKGDIAEGYSVSREKKESFPLTVTSAQKNPTAFYLCASSTASRVNQPQHFGDGTRLSIL.

The chain links TRBV5-4 to TRBJ2-5; TRBD1 aligns across 7 bases. The V gene end was trimmed by 3 bases and the J gene end by 2 bases; junction bases not matched to a gene: 10. The CDR3 contains 16 residues. Germline V CDR1 and CDR2: SGHNT, YYREEE (reference sequence). DNA for the CDR3: TGTGCCAGCAGCTCCCGCGGACAGGAACAACAAGAGACCCAGTACTTC. This sequence encodes CASSSRGQEQQETQYF.

The J gene is TRBJ2-5, the V gene TRBV4-2, with 7 positions matching TRBD2. V lost 0 bases, J lost 5 bases, and 9 bases stayed unmatched. Germline loops: CDR1 LGHNA, CDR2 YNFKEQ. The CDR3 contains 16 residues. As DNA, the CDR3 is TGTGCCAGCAGCCAAGAAGGAGTAGCGGGCACGGAGACCCAGTACTTC. Protein product: CASSQEGVAGTETQYF.

The chain joins TRBV30 to TRBJ2-7; perhaps D is TRBD1 or TRBD2 (5 bases each). CDR3 size: 16 residues. Trimming left V 5 bases short and J 7 bases short, with 27 bases between. The germline gives CDR1 GTSNPN, CDR2 SVGIG (reference sequence). CDR3 region: CAWGSLHRDPRGEQYF. The CDR3 DNA reads as TGTGCCTGGGGGTCCCTCCACCGGGACCCGCGAGGGGAGCAGTACTTC.

The chain recombines TRBV10-3 with TRBJ2-7, with 10 bases lining up with TRBD2. CDR1 is ENHRY and CDR2 is SYGVKD in the germline V gene. V shed 8 bases and J 6 bases; nucleotides not matched to a gene: 13. The CDR3 loop spans 15 amino acids. The CDR3 here is CAISISGRNLGEQYF. DNA for the CDR3: TGTGCCATCTCAATTAGCGGGAGGAATCTGGGCGAGCAGTACTTC.

V gene TRBV6-2 or TRBV6-3 combines with J gene TRBJ1-6; maybe TRBD1 (5 bases). Trimming cost V 1 base and J 7 bases, with 17 bases left between them. The CDR3 sequence is 17 residues long. Germline loops: CDR1 MNHEY, CDR2 SVGEGT. The CDR3 sequence is CASSYLRDVGRNSPLHF. The CDR3 DNA sequence: TGTGCCAGCAGTTACTTACGGGACGTAGGGAGAAATTCACCCCTCCACTTT.

The genes are TRBV6-5 and TRBJ1-2; 12 nucleotides match TRBD1. The V gene's germline CDR1 is MNHEY and CDR2 SVGAGI. V shed 6 bases and J 13 bases; nucleotides not matched to a gene: 9. The CDR3 extends over 13 amino acids. CDR3 loop: CASSGGTGGVVTF. The CDR3 DNA is TGTGCCAGCAGCGGCGGGACAGGGGGCGTCGTCACCTTC.

This chain joins TRBV28 and TRBJ2-1; 9 bases map to TRBD1. The J segment lost 7 bases and the V segment lost 7 bases, leaving 14 bases of the junction unmatched. CDR1 is MDHEN and CDR2 is SYDVKM in the germline V gene. The CDR3 is 16 residues long. CDR3 residues: CASILARDRAGNEQFF. CDR3 DNA sequence: TGTGCCAGCATCCTAGCCCGGGACAGGGCGGGGAATGAGCAGTTCTTC.

Turning to this clone: One end of the junction does not line up with germline, which may come from a read error. J is TRBJ2-1 and V is TRBV3-1 (or the pseudogene TRBV3-2); perhaps TRBD1 as D (5 bases). The CDR3 extends over 12 amino acids. Germline V lookup: CDR1 LGHDT, CDR2 YNNKEL (reference sequence). CDR3 residues: CASSHGASVRVF. The DNA of the CDR3 is TGTGCCAGCAGCCATGGGGCCAGCGTCCGAGTCTTC.

The chain has TRBV29-1 and TRBJ2-2, with D unresolved. CDR3 size: 13 residues. From germline, CDR1 is SQVTM and CDR2 ANQGSEA. The V end lost 6 bases, the J end lost 1 base, and 9 bases lay between the germline ends. The DNA for the CDR3 is TGCAGCGTGGACCGACGGAACACCGGGGAGCTGTTTTTT. Its translation: CSVDRRNTGELFF.

V and J are TRBV2 and TRBJ1-3, with D tentatively TRBD1 (6 bases). V lost 7 bases and J 3 bases, leaving 13 bases between the germline ends. This CDR3 has 14 amino acids. From germline, CDR1 is SNHLY and CDR2 FYNNEI. DNA of the CDR3: TGTGCCAGCACGCGGGGGGCGGATGGAAACACCATATATTTT. Protein product: CASTRGADGNTIYF.

This chain's CDR3 is CASSLQGFGNEQFF. The CDR3 coding sequence is TGTGCCAGCAGCCTACAGGGTTTTGGGAATGAGCAGTTCTTC. The rearrangement uses TRBV7-3 and TRBJ2-1, with D possibly matching TRBD1 (6 bases). Trimming took off 5 bases at V and 7 bases at J, with 15 bases between the two ends. Germline loops: CDR1 SGHTA, CDR2 FQGTGA. The CDR3 sequence is 14 residues long.

The V and J genes are TRBV5-1 and TRBJ2-5, with TRBD2 matching 12 bases. Germline V gene sequence: CDR1 SGHRS, CDR2 YFSETQ. Unmatched junction bases numbered 6, after V lost 0 bases and J lost 0 bases. The CDR3 extends over 18 amino acids. In nucleotides, the CDR3 is TGCGCCAGCAGCTTGGCGGCTAGCGGGAGGGTCGACCAAGAGACCCAGTACTTC. It specifies CASSLAASGRVDQETQYF.

The gene calls are TRBV18 and TRBJ2-2; D remains ambiguous. Trimming left V 4 bases short and J 5 bases short, with 17 bases between. Germline V lookup: CDR1 KGHSH, CDR2 LQKENI. The CDR3 is 16 amino acids. The CDR3: CASSRGSRRETGELFF. CDR3 sequence (DNA): TGTGCCAGCTCACGGGGTTCCCGGCGCGAGACCGGGGAGCTGTTTTTT.